Listed below are T cell receptor beta chains from one sample, sequenced in a study of tumor T cells in aggressive B-cell lymphoma. Sequencing used immunoSEQ multiplex PCR; TCRdb keeps in-frame clones, though not all of them. The sample includes roughly 3,000 clones, approximately 90% of them seen just once. Sequences were obtained from tumor tissue. The receptors originated from an adult with diffuse large B cell lymphoma. CDR3s include the opening cysteine and the closing phenylalanine or tryptophan. The order of the fields is D gene, clone size, V gene, J gene, CDR3 protein, CDR3 DNA. D genes are given only for firm matches. Some rows mark clone size as missing; the rest say once, few, many or name a class of expanded clone.

>-|-|TRBV13|TRBJ2-5
CASTRRRGGGGETQYF
TGTGCCAGCACTCGCCGAAGGGGGGGCGGTGGAGAGACCCAGTACTTC
>-|-|TRBV18|TRBJ2-5
CASSPTNGETQYF
TGTGCCAGCTCACCAACGAACGGTGAGACCCAGTACTTC
>-|-|TRBV7-9|TRBJ1-4
CASSLARDDEKLFF
TGTGCCAGCAGCTTAGCCAGGGATGATGAAAAACTGTTTTTT
>-|-|TRBV5-6|TRBJ2-7
CASSLPRSLMHF
TGTGCCAGCAGCTTGCCGCGGAGCTTGATGCACTTC
>-|-|TRBV11-3|TRBJ1-1
CASSSYRDTEAFF
TGTGCCAGTAGCTCATACAGAGACACTGAAGCTTTCTTT
>-|-|TRBV5-1|TRBJ1-1
CASSLGHTNTEAFF
TGCGCCAGCAGCTTGGGACACACGAACACTGAAGCTTTCTTT
>TRBD2|-|TRBV5-6|TRBJ2-1
CASSTRTSGGLQFF
TGTGCCAGCAGCACAAGGACTAGCGGGGGCCTGCAGTTCTTC
>TRBD2|few|TRBV2|TRBJ2-7
CASSESASGAGGEQYF
TGTGCCAGCAGTGAATCGGCTAGCGGGGCGGGTGGGGAGCAGTACTTC
>-|-|TRBV7-8|TRBJ1-2
CASSTDVSHGYTF
TGTGCCAGCAGCACAGATGTCAGTCATGGCTACACCTTC
>-|-|TRBV10-3|TRBJ2-5
CAIRPTGQETQYF
TGTGCCATCAGACCGACGGGCCAAGAGACCCAGTACTTC
>TRBD1|once|TRBV27|TRBJ1-5
CASGGTGSQPQHF
TGTGCCAGCGGAGGGACAGGGTCTCAGCCCCAGCATTTT
>TRBD2|-|TRBV7-3|TRBJ2-1
CASSPSPTSGRASLEQFF
TGTGCCAGCAGCCCATCCCCGACTAGCGGGAGGGCCTCCCTTGAGCAGTTCTTC
>TRBD1|-|TRBV6-5|TRBJ2-7
CASRSTGSSYEQYF
TGTGCCAGCAGATCGACAGGGAGCTCCTACGAGCAGTACTTC
>TRBD1|once|TRBV15|TRBJ1-4
CATSSPGTGGEKLFF
TGTGCCACCAGCAGTCCCGGGACAGGGGGTGAAAAACTGTTTTTT
>-|-|TRBV2|TRBJ1-2
CASILGLLGGYTF
TGTGCCAGTATCCTGGGCCTGTTGGGTGGCTACACCTTC
>-|-|TRBV5-6|TRBJ1-2
CASSLASVPFYGYTF
TGTGCCAGCAGCTTGGCCTCCGTTCCTTTCTATGGCTACACCTTC
>TRBD1|-|TRBV15|TRBJ2-5
CATSRGDRVGYQETQYF
TGTGCCACCAGCAGAGGGGACAGGGTGGGATACCAAGAGACCCAGTACTTC
>TRBD1|-|TRBV7-2|TRBJ1-2
CASSPRDRGSEGYTF
TGTGCCAGCAGCCCCCGGGACAGGGGGTCGGAAGGCTACACCTTC
>TRBD2|-|TRBV7-7|TRBJ2-2
CASSLTGTSGLTGELFF
TGTGCCAGCAGCTTAACGGGGACTAGCGGCCTCACCGGGGAGCTGTTTTTT
>TRBD1|-|TRBV11-1|TRBJ2-5
CASSSRDRVKETQYF
TGTGCCAGCAGCTCCCGGGACAGGGTGAAGGAGACCCAGTACTTC
>-|-|TRBV28|TRBJ1-2
CASSFQGQNYGYTF
TGTGCCAGCAGTTTCCAGGGGCAAAACTATGGCTACACCTTC
>TRBD2|-|TRBV7-8|TRBJ2-4
CASSFLAGGKKNIQYF
TGTGCCAGCAGTTTCCTAGCGGGGGGAAAAAAAAACATTCAGTACTTC